The sequence of this T cell receptor beta chain was determined in a study of cytomegalovirus exposure and HLA in healthy donors. General study points: It was only CMV serostatus that was available as immune exposure information.

The PCR contained 60 Vbeta and 13 Jbeta primers. Some clones are missing from TCRdb's copy, which holds only in-frame ones; the method was immunoSEQ multiplex PCR. The sample lists 95,000 to 150,000 clones, roughly 80% occurring once. Concerning this clone: Its antigen is not identified. An end of the junction does not agree with germline; a read error may underlie this.

The CDR3 has 14 residues. Germline CDR1 reads LNHDA; CDR2 reads SQIVND (reference sequence). The chain carries TRBV19 and TRBJ2-2, with a weak D call TRBD1 (6 bases). This sequence originates from a woman between 50 and 59 years old in good health and CMV-seronegative. Sample: PBMCs. The CDR3 is CASTMTGSTRELFF. DNA for the CDR3: TGTGCCAGTACCATGACAGGTTCCACCAGGGAGCTGTTTTTT.